Shown below are 11 T cell receptor beta chains from a single sample sequenced in a study of T cell responses to AZD1222 COVID-19 vaccine. Method: immunoSEQ multiplex PCR; TCRdb's copy keeps in-frame clones and lacks some. The data hold 180,000 or so clones, with 93% observed a single time. Source: peripheral blood, taken on day 0 of AZD1222 vaccination. The receptors were gathered from an adult in good health.

The V gene is TRBV6-1, the J gene TRBJ1-1, with TRBD1 identical over 8 bases. From germline, CDR1 is MNHNS and CDR2 SASEGT. This CDR3 is built from 15 residues. The ends lost 3 bases at V and 4 bases at J; junction bases unmatched: 7. Here the CDR3 DNA reads TGTGCCAGCAGTGATCGCATTCAGGGGGCCACTGAAGCTTTCTTT. Its protein is CASSDRIQGATEAFF.

This chain uses TRBV19 with TRBJ2-7, with D perhaps matching TRBD1 or TRBD2 (5 bases each). CDR3 length equals 14 residues. Looked up from germline, CDR1 is LNHDA and CDR2 is SQIVND (reference sequence). With 3 bases removed from V and 0 bases from J, the gap between germline ends came to 9 bases. This CDR3 is CASSIGAISYEQYF. DNA for the CDR3: TGTGCCAGTAGTATCGGGGCCATCTCCTACGAGCAGTACTTC.

This chain links TRBV25-1 with TRBJ1-5; D gene unclear. The CDR3 consists of 11 residues. V dropped 8 bases and J dropped 4 bases, with 6 bases sitting between them. CDR1 is MGHDK, CDR2 SYGVNS, per germline. As DNA, the CDR3 is TGTGCCAGCGGCAGTAATCAGCCCCAGCATTTT. Amino acids: CASGSNQPQHF.

This rearrangement joins TRBV5-6 to TRBJ2-3; TRBD2 aligns across 13 bases. The CDR3 has 17 residues. The V segment lost 4 bases and the J segment 5 bases; nucleotides outside the gene matches: 10. In germline, CDR1 is SGHDT, CDR2 YYEEEE. CDR3 in amino acids: CASSPDPGLAGRDTQYF. DNA of the CDR3: TGTGCCAGCAGCCCGGATCCGGGACTAGCGGGGAGAGATACGCAGTATTTT.

V gene TRBV3-1 (or the pseudogene TRBV3-2) combines with J gene TRBJ2-7, with TRBD2 matching over 12 bases. V gave up 1 base and J gave up 2 bases; unmatched junction bases: 9. The CDR3 loop spans 18 amino acids. CDR1 LGHDT and CDR2 YNNKEL come from the germline V gene (reference sequence). The CDR3 region is CASSQGSGTSGYAYEQYF. The CDR3 DNA is TGTGCCAGCAGCCAAGGCTCCGGGACTAGCGGGTATGCCTACGAGCAGTACTTC.

The V gene is TRBV27, the J gene TRBJ2-7; TRBD2 is a possible D gene (6 bases). V lost 3 bases and J 11 bases, leaving 17 bases between the germline ends. Germline lookup yields CDR1 MNHEY and CDR2 SMNVEV (reference sequence). CDR3 length: 13 residues. CDR3 sequence: CASSFSPLGEEYF. DNA for the CDR3: TGTGCCAGCAGTTTCTCGCCCCTGGGGGAGGAGTACTTC.

The chain is built from TRBV6-2 or TRBV6-3 and TRBJ1-3; 7 positions match TRBD1. The CDR3 is 13 residues long. Germline CDR1 and CDR2: MNHEY and SVGEGT. V lost 6 bases to trimming and J lost 8 bases; unmatched junction nucleotides: 7. This CDR3 is CASSEGQRYTIYF. In DNA form, the CDR3 reads TGTGCCAGCAGCGAGGGACAGCGATACACCATATATTTT.

The chain carries TRBV6-1 and TRBJ2-2; 11 nucleotides align to TRBD2. CDR1 and CDR2 (germline): MNHNS, SASEGT. This CDR3 comprises 14 residues. The V segment lost 6 bases and the J segment 6 bases; nucleotides outside the gene matches: 3. The CDR3 protein is CASRGTSGAGELFF. CDR3 nucleotides: TGTGCCAGCAGGGGGACTAGCGGTGCCGGGGAGCTGTTTTTT.

J is TRBJ1-2 and V is TRBV5-1; TRBD1 is a possible D gene (5 bases). The V end lost 5 bases, the J end lost 2 bases, and 16 bases lay between the germline ends. The CDR3 loop spans 15 amino acids. Germline CDR1 and CDR2: SGHRS and YFSETQ. The CDR3 spells CASRVGPTINYGYTF. Here the CDR3 DNA reads TGCGCCAGCAGGGTGGGACCGACGATCAACTATGGCTACACCTTC.

This chain links TRBV10-1 with TRBJ1-1, with D hard to call. The V end was cut by 5 bases, the J end by 5 bases, with 6 bases between. CDR1 and CDR2 (germline): WNHNN, SYGVQD (reference sequence). The CDR3 runs 11 residues. CDR3 DNA: TGCGCCAGCAGTTGGGGAACTGAAGCTTTCTTT. Protein: CASSWGTEAFF.

The CDR3 DNA follows: TGCGCCAGCAGCCCGAACAGGGTATCGACAGATACGCAGTATTTT. The encoded protein is CASSPNRVSTDTQYF. The chain has TRBV5-1 and TRBJ2-3; D might be TRBD1 (6 bases). Germline V CDR1 and CDR2: SGHRS, YFSETQ. The CDR3 is made up of 15 amino acids. The V end was cut by 4 bases, the J end by 3 bases, with 15 bases between.